Listed here is a single T cell receptor (beta chain). A read error may produce the germline difference seen at one junction end. The sample is drawn from a study of T cells in Graves' hyperthyroidism and ophthalmopathy. The investigators amplified TCR beta CDR3 regions from RNA transcripts. In the first-round RT-PCR of the TCR CDR3, the HTBI primer set was used. TCRdb independently ran MiXCR on the multiplex PCR reads; one entry per CDR3 protein. Found here are around 300,000 distinct CDR3 sequences, 20% to 25% of them singletons; the top ten hold around 30%. The CDR3 spans 13 residues. The sample taken for sequencing was blood. The chain recombines TRBV12-3 or TRBV12-4 with TRBJ1-5, with D perhaps matching TRBD1 (6 bases). This sequence originates from a man in his forties with Graves' hyperthyroidism that later progressed to Graves' ophthalmopathy. CDR3 nucleotides: TGTGCCGGCAGTAGGACAGACAATCAGCCCCAGCATTTT. This gives the protein CAGSRTDNQPQHF.